Shown below are 32 T cell receptor beta chains from a single sample sequenced in a study of blood T cell repertoires in COVID-19. Profiled with immunoSEQ multiplex PCR; TCRdb holds only in-frame clones, not every one. The table records 300,000 to 450,000 clones, roughly nine tenths of them present only once. Sequencing used PBMCs or T cells enriched from blood (not recorded which). The receptors come from a woman aged 30 to 39 who had recovered from COVID-19.

As concerns this clone: A far larger clone differs by one base, so this is likely a read error. The genes are TRBV6-5 and TRBJ2-7; 8 bases map to TRBD1. Germline loops: CDR1 MNHEY, CDR2 SVGAGI. V was clipped by 6 bases and J by 3 bases; unmatched bases: 1. This CDR3 has 12 residues. DNA of the CDR3: TGTGCCAGCAGCGGACAGGGCTACGAGCAGTACTTC. Its protein product is CASSGQGYEQYF.

V is TRBV6-1 and J is TRBJ2-7; the match to TRBD1 covers 8 bases. The V segment lost 0 bases and the J segment 4 bases; nucleotides outside the gene matches: 14. The germline V gene encodes CDR1 MNHNS and CDR2 SASEGT. The CDR3 has 18 amino acids. CDR3 bases: TGTGCCAGCAGTGAAGCGGGTGGTCCTGGACAGGGTTTTTACGAGCAGTACTTC. It encodes CASSEAGGPGQGFYEQYF.

The chain has TRBV5-4 and TRBJ2-7, with D possibly TRBD2 on 6 matching bases. Deletions cut 4 bases from V and 5 bases from J, with 13 bases between. CDR3 size: 13 residues. Looked up from germline, CDR1 is SGHNT and CDR2 is YYREEE (reference sequence). The CDR3 sequence is CASSDGTYNEQYF. The CDR3 bases are TGTGCCAGCAGCGACGGGACTTACAACGAGCAGTACTTC.

V usage is TRBV19 and J usage is TRBJ2-2, with D possibly TRBD2 on 5 matching bases. CDR3 length: 18 residues. The germline gives CDR1 LNHDA, CDR2 SQIVND (reference sequence). V was cut by 5 bases and J by 0 bases, with 19 bases left in between. The CDR3 reads CASSRDPPLAANTGELFF. The CDR3 DNA follows: TGTGCCAGTAGTCGAGACCCCCCCCTAGCCGCGAACACCGGGGAGCTGTTTTTT.

The rearrangement links TRBV19 to TRBJ1-5, with 9 bases aligning to TRBD1. Germline values: CDR1 LNHDA, CDR2 SQIVND (reference sequence). The length of the CDR3 is 14 residues. Germline trimming cut 7 bases from V and 5 bases from J; bases unmatched to any gene: 6. In DNA, the CDR3 is TGTGCCAGTACCCCTACAGGGGGCCATCAGCCCCAGCATTTT. Amino acids: CASTPTGGHQPQHF.

V and J are TRBV28 and TRBJ2-7; TRBD2 is a possible D gene (6 bases). The ends were cut back, 4 bases at V and 6 bases at J, with 10 bases in the middle. This CDR3 contains 12 residues. CDR1 is MDHEN and CDR2 is SYDVKM in the germline V gene. Here the CDR3 reads CASSSGLSEQYF. CDR3 nucleotides: TGTGCCAGCAGTTCGGGACTCTCCGAGCAGTACTTC.

This clone was seen only a few times. The CDR3 reads CASRKTGPTEAFF. As DNA, the CDR3 is TGTGCCAGCAGGAAGACAGGCCCCACTGAAGCTTTCTTT. The J gene is TRBJ1-1, the V gene TRBV2; TRBD1 might be the D (6 bases). The CDR3 consists of 13 residues. V was cut by 6 bases and J by 4 bases, with 12 bases left in between. Looked up from germline, CDR1 is SNHLY and CDR2 is FYNNEI.

The chain has TRBV28 and TRBJ2-7; no clear D. Germline CDR1 reads MDHEN; CDR2 reads SYDVKM. The CDR3 has 14 amino acids. Trimming shortened V by 3 bases and J by 0 bases, and 9 bases separated the two germline ends. CDR3 loop: CASSLVESSYEQYF. The CDR3 region has the DNA TGTGCCAGCAGTTTGGTTGAGAGCTCCTACGAGCAGTACTTC. Full variable domain (missing parts from reference TRBV28 and TRBJ2-7): DVKVTQSSRYLVKRTGEKVFLECVQDMDHENMFWYRQDPGLGLRLIYFSYDVKMKEKGDIPEGYSVSREKKERFSLILESASTNQTSMYLCASSLVESSYEQYFGPGTRLTVT.

The V and J genes are TRBV5-1 and TRBJ1-1; no definite D call. Trimming cost V 0 bases and J 1 base, with 10 bases left between them. Germline V lookup: CDR1 SGHRS, CDR2 YFSETQ. This CDR3 is built from 15 residues. CDR3 protein: CASSLDPGTNTEAFF. In DNA, the CDR3 is TGCGCCAGCAGCTTGGATCCGGGAACGAACACTGAAGCTTTCTTT.

This clone was observed a handful of times. V usage is TRBV5-1 and J usage is TRBJ2-7; tentatively, D is TRBD1 (5 bases). V dropped 2 bases and J dropped 8 bases, with 17 bases sitting between them. CDR1 is SGHRS, CDR2 YFSETQ, per germline. The CDR3 length is 14 residues. The CDR3 is CASSFGDSNQQQYF. The DNA for the CDR3 is TGCGCCAGCAGCTTTGGAGACAGTAATCAGCAGCAGTACTTC.

The V call is TRBV12-3 or TRBV12-4, the J call TRBJ1-6; D gene unclear. The CDR3 is 13 amino acids. The V and J ends lost 4 bases and 9 bases respectively, with 10 bases between them. CDR3 nucleotide sequence: TGTGCCAGCAGTTCCTACGCCCTTTCACCCCTCCACTTT. It translates to CASSSYALSPLHF.

The chain couples TRBV12-3 or TRBV12-4 to TRBJ1-1; D possibly corresponds to TRBD1 (5 bases). The CDR3 totals 13 residues. The V end was cut by 4 bases, the J end by 7 bases, with 13 bases between. CDR3 nucleotide sequence: TGTGCCAGCAGTTCGACGGGGGAGGGTGAAGCTTTCTTT. As protein: CASSSTGEGEAFF.

The gene calls are TRBV28 and TRBJ2-5, with 7 bases lining up with TRBD2. V gave up 6 bases and J gave up 5 bases; unmatched junction bases: 12. The germline CDR1 and CDR2 sequences are MDHEN and SYDVKM. The CDR3 length is 15 residues. In DNA form, the CDR3 reads TGTGCCAGCAGGCGGGGGAGGAGGTTAAAGGAGACCCAGTACTTC. Protein sequence: CASRRGRRLKETQYF.

The chain employs TRBV13 and TRBJ1-1; D is undetermined. This CDR3 spans 17 amino acids. Germline V lookup: CDR1 PRHDT, CDR2 FYEKMQ (reference sequence). V was cut by 5 bases and J by 7 bases, with 26 bases left in between. This CDR3 reads CASSILAAGRVISEAFF. CDR3 nucleotides: TGTGCCAGCAGCATTCTAGCAGCGGGGAGGGTAATCAGTGAAGCTTTCTTT. The full variable domain, rest sourced from reference TRBV13 and TRBJ1-1, is AAGVIQSPRHLIKEKRETATLKCYPIPRHDTVYWYQQGPGQDPQFLISFYEKMQSDKGSIPDRFSAQQFSDYHSELNMSSLELGDSALYFCASSILAAGRVISEAFFGQGTRLTVV.

The chain couples TRBV19 to TRBJ1-6; the D gene is possibly TRBD1 (5 bases). With 11 bases removed from V and 0 bases from J, the gap between germline ends came to 23 bases. The germline CDR1 and CDR2 sequences are LNHDA and SQIVND (reference sequence). The CDR3 runs 18 residues. The CDR3 loop reads CASTPGARGGSYNSPLHF. CDR3 sequence (DNA): TGTGCCTCAACCCCGGGAGCTAGGGGTGGCTCCTATAATTCACCCCTCCACTTT.

This clone was recorded once. The V and J genes are TRBV18 and TRBJ1-1, with 8 positions matching TRBD1. CDR3 length: 14 amino acids. CDR1 is KGHSH, CDR2 LQKENI, per germline. The V and J ends lost 6 bases and 1 base, in that order; junction bases with no gene match: 4. CDR3 sequence: CASSLGQGNTEAFF. For the CDR3, the DNA is TGTGCCAGCTCCCTCGGACAGGGGAACACTGAAGCTTTCTTT.

The chain uses TRBV18 and TRBJ1-6; TRBD1 aligns across 10 bases. The germline V gene encodes CDR1 KGHSH and CDR2 LQKENI. This CDR3 is built from 19 residues. The V segment lost 3 bases and the J segment 3 bases; nucleotides outside the gene matches: 11. The CDR3 nucleotides read TGTGCCAGCTCACCTCTATACGCCCGGGACAGGGGCTATAATTCACCCCTCCACTTT. This sequence encodes CASSPLYARDRGYNSPLHF. Looking up the rest from reference TRBV18 and TRBJ1-6 gives the full variable domain: NAGVMQNPRHLVRRRGQEARLRCSPMKGHSHVYWYRQLPEEGLKFMVYLQKENIIDESGMPKERFSAEFPKEGPSILRIQQVVRGDSAAYFCASSPLYARDRGYNSPLHFGNGTRLTVT.

The chain joins TRBV5-6 to TRBJ2-5, with 10 bases aligning to TRBD2. V gave up 4 bases and J gave up 4 bases; unmatched junction bases: 7. In germline, CDR1 is SGHDT, CDR2 YYEEEE. The CDR3 loop spans 15 amino acids. The CDR3 DNA sequence: TGTGCCAGCAGCCAAGCACCTAGCGGGGGAGAGACCCAGTACTTC. This translates into CASSQAPSGGETQYF.

This clone was picked up one time. The chain couples TRBV5-1 to TRBJ1-2; TRBD1 agrees at 7 bases. The CDR3 consists of 15 residues. Losses at the gene ends were 4 bases for V and 2 bases for J; bases not matched to a gene: 8. CDR1 and CDR2 from the germline V gene are SGHRS and YFSETQ. CDR3 region: CASSHGTAGNYGYTF. The CDR3 coding sequence is TGCGCCAGCAGCCACGGGACAGCCGGAAACTATGGCTACACCTTC.

This clone has just one count. V and J are TRBV7-8 and TRBJ1-3; D unclear. The germline gives CDR1 SGHVS, CDR2 FQNEAQ. The CDR3 is made up of 15 amino acids. V was shortened by 2 bases and J by 1 base, with 9 bases between the two germline ends. For the CDR3, the DNA is TGTGCCAGCAGCTTATATCAGGATTCTGGAAACACCATATATTTT. Translated: CASSLYQDSGNTIYF.

J is TRBJ2-4 and V is TRBV4-1, with D possibly matching TRBD2 (5 bases). Trimming cost V 0 bases and J 1 base, with 10 bases left between them. The CDR3 has 16 residues. Per germline, CDR1 MGHRA and CDR2 YSYEKL. The CDR3 here is CASSQDSGGAKNIQYF. The CDR3 DNA is TGCGCCAGCAGCCAAGATTCAGGCGGGGCCAAAAACATTCAGTACTTC.

The rearrangement links TRBV6-5 to TRBJ1-5, with D possibly matching TRBD1 (5 bases). Germline lookup yields CDR1 MNHEY and CDR2 SVGAGI. The CDR3 is 14 amino acids. V was trimmed by 5 bases and J by 5 bases, leaving 13 bases between them. CDR3 loop: CASSKTGTDQPQHF. CDR3 DNA: TGTGCCAGCAGTAAAACAGGTACCGATCAGCCCCAGCATTTT.

This sequence joins TRBV2 and TRBJ2-2; 10 bases map to TRBD1. CDR1 SNHLY and CDR2 FYNNEI come from the germline V gene. The CDR3 length is 14 residues. The ends lost 6 bases at V and 4 bases at J; junction bases unmatched: 2. This chain's CDR3 is CASRGTGATGELFF. The DNA for the CDR3 is TGTGCCAGCAGGGGGACAGGGGCCACCGGGGAGCTGTTTTTT.

J is TRBJ2-7 and V is TRBV5-4; 8 nucleotides align to TRBD1. This CDR3 spans 14 amino acids. CDR1 SGHNT and CDR2 YYREEE come from the germline V gene (reference sequence). The junction had 4 bases not matched to a gene; V was cut back by 0 bases and J by 5 bases. CDR3 bases: TGTGCCAGCAGCTTGGGACAGGGGAGGCACGAGCAGTACTTC. This codes for CASSLGQGRHEQYF.

V usage is TRBV19 and J usage is TRBJ1-2; 11 nucleotides match TRBD1. This CDR3 region has 14 residues. Germline CDR1 and CDR2: LNHDA and SQIVND (reference sequence). With 3 bases clipped from V and 8 bases from J, the junction kept 5 bases outside the gene matches. The CDR3 is CASSMDRGRLGYTF. Written as DNA, the CDR3 is TGTGCCAGTAGTATGGACAGGGGGCGTCTAGGCTACACCTTC.

This clone came up once. This rearrangement joins TRBV6-5 to TRBJ1-2, with 7 positions matching TRBD1. V was pared by 5 bases and J by 4 bases, with 4 bases of the junction left unmatched. The CDR3 extends over 13 amino acids. The germline CDR1 and CDR2 sequences are MNHEY and SVGAGI. CDR3 in amino acids: CASSRDSLYGYTF. The CDR3 DNA is TGTGCCAGCAGTCGGGACAGCCTCTATGGCTACACCTTC.

This clone appeared a single time. The V and J genes are TRBV19 and TRBJ1-1; 10 bases align to TRBD1. This CDR3 spans 13 amino acids. Germline CDR1 and CDR2: LNHDA and SQIVND (reference sequence). J lost 9 bases, V lost 4 bases, and 5 bases had no gene match. The DNA for the CDR3 is TGTGCCAGTAGTAGAGGGACAGGGGACAAAGCTTTCTTT. This sequence encodes CASSRGTGDKAFF.

The genes are TRBV2 and TRBJ2-7, with D possibly being TRBD2 (7 bases). Germline assignment: CDR1 SNHLY and CDR2 FYNNEI. V was shortened by 0 bases and J by 4 bases, with 22 bases between the two germline ends. This CDR3 is 18 amino acids long. CDR3 DNA sequence: TGTGCCAGCAGTGAAGCGCTTCGGGGGGCCTCCGACATATACGAGCAGTACTTC. Protein product: CASSEALRGASDIYEQYF.

V gene TRBV5-4 combines with J gene TRBJ2-2; TRBD2 might be the D (5 bases). From germline, CDR1 is SGHNT and CDR2 YYREEE (reference sequence). The CDR3 extends over 12 amino acids. Trimming cost V 4 bases and J 6 bases, with 7 bases left between them. The CDR3 spells CASSKRAGELFF. The CDR3 region has the DNA TGTGCCAGCAGCAAGAGGGCCGGGGAGCTGTTTTTT.

Turning to this clone: The same CDR3 can be traced to other DNA sequences in this sample. V usage is TRBV5-1 and J usage is TRBJ2-3, with 7 bases that match TRBD2. Germline V CDR1 and CDR2: SGHRS, YFSETQ. This CDR3 is 15 amino acids long. Unmatched junction bases numbered 3, after V lost 2 bases and J lost 0 bases. CDR3 region: CASSFSGGSTDTQYF. The CDR3 nucleotides are TGCGCCAGCAGCTTCTCGGGGGGTAGCACAGATACGCAGTATTTT.

Turning to this clone: The sample has other DNA sequences that encode this CDR3 too. In DNA, the CDR3 is TGTGCCAGCAGCCCCGACAGGGGGTCTGGGGATACGCAGTATTTT. It yields the protein CASSPDRGSGDTQYF. The chain recombines TRBV3-1 (or the pseudogene TRBV3-2) with TRBJ2-3; TRBD1 matches 9 bases. The V gene's germline CDR1 is LGHDT and CDR2 YNNKEL (reference sequence). The CDR3 runs to 15 residues. The V and J ends lost 4 bases and 6 bases, in that order; junction bases with no gene match: 8.

The chain recombines TRBV24-1 with TRBJ1-2; 11 bases fit TRBD1. Germline V gene lookup returns CDR1 KGHDR and CDR2 SFDVKD. The CDR3 sequence is 15 residues long. Germline trimming cut 2 bases from V and 4 bases from J; bases unmatched to any gene: 2. The CDR3: CATSDSGQGVYGYTF. For the CDR3, the DNA is TGTGCCACCAGTGATTCGGGACAGGGGGTCTATGGCTACACCTTC.